This T cell receptor beta chain was sequenced in a study of CD8 T cells in Susac syndrome. Reverse transcription of roughly 0.5 to 1 ug RNA was performed with random hexamers. A single record per CDR3 protein comes from TCRdb applying MiXCR to the immunoSEQ multiplex PCR reads. The sample yields 45,000 to 60,000 distinct CDR3 sequences, approximately 93% seen once. Points on this clonotype: Its antigen is not known.

Regarding the study as a whole: It was acknowledged by the study that relatively few individuals were included in its TCR sequencing and HLA analysis.

Trimming cost V 0 bases and J 5 bases, with 10 bases left between them. Germline V lookup: CDR1 LNHNV, CDR2 YYDKDF (reference sequence). The CDR3 totals 14 residues. The receptor was derived from a human donor with multiple sclerosis. The chain couples TRBV15 to TRBJ1-2; D uncertain. Sequencing was carried out using CD8+ T cells from PBMCs. The CDR3 region is CATSRDAGNYGYTF. CDR3 sequence (DNA): TGTGCCACCAGCAGAGATGCGGGAAATTATGGCTACACCTTC.